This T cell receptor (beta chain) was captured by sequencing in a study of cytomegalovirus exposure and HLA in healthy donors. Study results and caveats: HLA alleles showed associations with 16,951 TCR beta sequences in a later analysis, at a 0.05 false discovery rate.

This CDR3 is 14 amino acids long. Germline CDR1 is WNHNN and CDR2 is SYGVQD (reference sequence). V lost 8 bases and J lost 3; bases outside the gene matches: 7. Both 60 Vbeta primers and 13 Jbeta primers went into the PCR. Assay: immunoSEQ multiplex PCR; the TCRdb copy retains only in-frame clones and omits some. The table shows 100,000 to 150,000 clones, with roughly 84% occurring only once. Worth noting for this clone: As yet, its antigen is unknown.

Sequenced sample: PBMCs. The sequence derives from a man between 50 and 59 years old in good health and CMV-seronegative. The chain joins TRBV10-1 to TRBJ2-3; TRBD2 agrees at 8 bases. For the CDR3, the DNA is TGCGCCAGCTCCGGGACTAGTTCGACAGATACGCAGTATTTT. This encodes CASSGTSSTDTQYF.